A single sample gave rise to the 12 T cell receptor beta chains below, sequenced in a study of naive and memory T cell subsets. Four PCR rounds used nested alpha and beta constant region primers plus the SP2 primer. TCRdb recomputed calls from the 5' RACE reads with MiXCR, one row per CDR3 protein. The sample lists 55,000 to 65,000 distinct CDR3 sequences; approximately 8% were seen once. An oligonucleotide containing a UMI was ligated to the 3' end of TCR cDNA. The receptor set was obtained from a female donor in good health.

J is TRBJ2-7 and V is TRBV6-5, with 8 bases fitting TRBD2. CDR3 length: 14 residues. CDR1 MNHEY and CDR2 SVGAGI come from the germline V gene. V lost 0 bases and J lost 4; bases outside the gene matches: 2. The CDR3 spells CASSYSREGYEQYF. CDR3 DNA: TGTGCCAGCAGTTACTCCCGGGAGGGGTACGAGCAGTACTTC.

The chain is built from TRBV20-1 and TRBJ1-4; D gene ambiguous. Trimming pared 0 bases from V and 0 bases from J, leaving 8 bases between. Germline loops: CDR1 DFQATT, CDR2 SNEGSKA (reference sequence). CDR3 size: 15 residues. CDR3 sequence: CSARDRRSTNEKLFF. CDR3 in DNA: TGCAGTGCTAGAGATAGAAGATCAACTAATGAAAAACTGTTTTTT.

This clonotype came up many times. The chain links TRBV19 to TRBJ2-6; 7 positions agree with TRBD1. CDR1 and CDR2 from the germline V gene are LNHDA and SQIVND (reference sequence). This CDR3 contains 14 residues. The ends lost 8 bases at V and 3 bases at J; junction bases unmatched: 4. The CDR3 here is CASRQGFGANVLTF. The CDR3 DNA reads as TGTGCCAGTCGACAGGGTTTTGGGGCCAACGTCCTGACTTTC.

This clonotype has only a few counts. The CDR3 here is CASSVTSGDYNEQFF. CDR3 nucleotide sequence: TGTGCCAGCAGCGTAACTAGCGGGGACTACAATGAGCAGTTCTTC. The chain couples TRBV7-6 to TRBJ2-1, with 10 bases matching TRBD2. Germline V CDR1 and CDR2: SGHVS, FNYEAQ. V shed 5 bases and J 3 bases; nucleotides not matched to a gene: 4. The CDR3 spans 15 residues.

This clonotype was recorded at least ten times. The chain has TRBV12-3 or TRBV12-4 and TRBJ2-5; possibly TRBD1 or TRBD2 for D (6 bases each). The CDR3 runs to 16 residues. The V end lost 6 bases, the J end lost 2 bases, and 19 bases lay between the germline ends. CDR3 coding DNA: TGTGCCAGCAGGAAGGGGGAGGAGACAGGTCAAGAGACCCAGTACTTC. This codes for CASRKGEETGQETQYF.

This clonotype has a count of ten or more. The chain links TRBV29-1 to TRBJ2-5; D is unresolved. CDR3 length: 12 residues. Trimming shortened V by 3 bases and J by 4 bases, and 9 bases separated the two germline ends. Per germline, CDR1 SQVTM and CDR2 ANQGSEA. The CDR3 protein is CSVDIVGETQYF. CDR3 DNA sequence: TGCAGCGTTGATATCGTGGGAGAGACCCAGTACTTC.

This clonotype was counted only a few times. The genes are TRBV10-3 and TRBJ2-1, with 10 bases matching TRBD2. V lost 4 bases and J lost 2; bases outside the gene matches: 8. There are 17 residues in the CDR3. Germline-derived CDR1 and CDR2 are ENHRY and SYGVKD. CDR3 protein: CAISGSSGRNTYNEQFF. The CDR3 nucleotides read TGTGCCATCAGTGGAAGTAGCGGGAGGAACACCTACAATGAGCAGTTCTTC.

The CDR3 sequence is CASSLGLDTEAFF. The CDR3 nucleotides read TGTGCCAGCAGCTTAGGACTGGACACTGAAGCTTTCTTT. The V gene is TRBV7-8, the J gene TRBJ1-1, with D uncertain. Per the germline V gene, CDR1 is SGHVS and CDR2 is FQNEAQ. The CDR3 is made up of 13 amino acids. V was pared by 1 base and J by 3 bases, with 6 bases between.

Many counts were recorded for this clonotype. The V call is TRBV28, the J call TRBJ2-7; tentatively, D is TRBD1 (5 bases). The length of the CDR3 is 13 residues. Trimming took off 5 bases at V and 3 bases at J, with 11 bases between the two ends. Germline V gene data show CDR1 as MDHEN and CDR2 as SYDVKM. The CDR3 DNA follows: TGTGCCAGCAGTACGACAGCTTTCTACGAGCAGTACTTC. It yields the protein CASSTTAFYEQYF. Filled out from reference TRBV28 and TRBJ2-7, the complete variable domain reads DVKVTQSSRYLVKRTGEKVFLECVQDMDHENMFWYRQDPGLGLRLIYFSYDVKMKEKGDIPEGYSVSREKKERFSLILESASTNQTSMYLCASSTTAFYEQYFGPGTRLTVT.

V gene TRBV27 combines with J gene TRBJ1-1, with a possible D match to TRBD1 (5 bases). CDR1 MNHEY and CDR2 SMNVEV come from the germline V gene (reference sequence). The CDR3 runs to 13 residues. Trimming removed 0 bases from V and 7 bases from J, with 9 bases in between. CDR3 sequence (DNA): TGTGCCAGCAGTTTATCCTCTAGGGGTGAAGCTTTCTTT. This sequence encodes CASSLSSRGEAFF.

This clonotype was seen at least ten times. The rearrangement uses TRBV2 and TRBJ2-7; D gene ambiguous. The CDR3 covers 13 residues. Germline assignment: CDR1 SNHLY and CDR2 FYNNEI. Trimming left V 8 bases short and J 0 bases short, with 11 bases between. The CDR3 DNA reads TGTGCCAGCCAGCTGGGCAGCTCCTACGAGCAGTACTTC. Translating it yields CASQLGSSYEQYF. The variable domain in full, completed from reference TRBV2 and TRBJ2-7, reads EPEVTQTPSHQVTQMGQEVILRCVPISNHLYFYWYRQILGQKVEFLVSFYNNEISEKSEIFDDQFSVERPDGSNFTLKIRSTKLEDSAMYFCASQLGSSYEQYFGPGTRLTVT.

This clonotype was seen many times. This chain links TRBV30 with TRBJ1-1, with D perhaps TRBD1 (6 bases). Germline CDR1 reads GTSNPN; CDR2 reads SVGIG (reference sequence). V lost 4 bases to trimming and J lost 4 bases, with 13 bases between them. The CDR3 covers 13 residues. The CDR3 loop is CAWIEGGGTEAFF. The CDR3 DNA reads TGTGCCTGGATCGAGGGGGGTGGCACTGAAGCTTTCTTT.